The clone carrying this T cell receptor (beta chain) was recorded a few times. As yet, its antigen is unknown. This entry is derived from a study of CD4 T cells in relation to SARS-CoV-2 and coronaviruses. TCRdb keeps only in-frame clones here, not all; method: immunoSEQ multiplex PCR. The data hold 14,000 or so clones, with 60% to 80% observed a single time. The unexposed donors gave CD4+ T cells in 2011-2018, prior to COVID-19. After approximately ten days of culture, CD4+ T cells were isolated. As cell numbers allowed, unexposed-donor CD4+ T cells faced SARS-CoV-2 S/N and four cold-coronavirus spikes. There are 15 residues in the CDR3. The germline V gene encodes CDR1 SNHLY and CDR2 FYNNEI. Trimming took 8 bases from V and 0 from J, leaving 17 bases between them.

J is TRBJ2-7 and V is TRBV2; no clear D gene. The sample comprised CD4+ T cells from PBMCs, cultured in vitro. The clonotype originates from a human donor in good health. CDR3 in amino acids: CASLGLDSSSYEQYF. CDR3 nucleotide sequence: TGTGCCAGCCTTGGGTTAGACTCGAGCTCCTACGAGCAGTACTTC. Full variable domain (missing parts from reference TRBV2 and TRBJ2-7): EPEVTQTPSHQVTQMGQEVILRCVPISNHLYFYWYRQILGQKVEFLVSFYNNEISEKSEIFDDQFSVERPDGSNFTLKIRSTKLEDSAMYFCASLGLDSSSYEQYFGPGTRLTVT.